The 21 T cell receptor beta chains in this list originate from one sample, sequenced in a study of blood T cell repertoires in COVID-19. The assay was immunoSEQ multiplex PCR, and TCRdb's table has in-frame clones only and misses some. The sample consists of around 200,000 clones, around 82% of them appearing once. Sequenced material: PBMCs or T cells enriched from blood (not recorded which). The receptors shown here come from a woman aged 40 to 55 with acute COVID-19.

The chain uses TRBV27 and TRBJ1-5; D may be TRBD1 (5 bases). CDR1 is MNHEY, CDR2 SMNVEV, per germline (reference sequence). The CDR3 length is 12 residues. V was trimmed by 3 bases and J by 7 bases, leaving 7 bases between them. This CDR3 reads CASSFRGQPQHF. The CDR3 nucleotides are TGTGCCAGCAGTTTTCGGGGGCAGCCCCAGCATTTT.

About this clone itself: At one of its ends the junction is not consistent with the germline gene, which may arise from a read error. This chain uses TRBV28 with TRBJ2-7, with a tentative D call TRBD1 (5 bases). CDR3 length equals 14 residues. The germline gives CDR1 MDHEN, CDR2 SYDVKM. CDR3 region: CASSLRQPLRAMDF. DNA for the CDR3: TGTGCCAGCAGTTTAAGACAGCCTCTACGAGCAATGGACTTC.

The table lists this clone with a count of one. V is TRBV10-3 and J is TRBJ2-3, with D uncertain. V was cut by 4 bases and J by 0 bases, with 5 bases left in between. This CDR3 is built from 13 residues. The germline V gene has CDR1 ENHRY and CDR2 SYGVKD. CDR3 DNA: TGTGCCATCAGTGCCGCGAGCACAGATACGCAGTATTTT. Its protein product is CAISAASTDTQYF.

This clone occurred many times. The chain links TRBV7-2 to TRBJ2-3; TRBD2 matches at 8 bases. Unmatched junction bases numbered 11, after V lost 1 base and J lost 5 bases. The CDR3 has 17 amino acids. The germline V gene has CDR1 SGHTA and CDR2 FQGNSA. CDR3 bases: TGTGCCAGCAGCTTAGGACTAGCCACCCGGGGGGGAGATACGCAGTATTTT. Translated: CASSLGLATRGGDTQYF.

This clone showed up just once. This chain links TRBV5-6 with TRBJ1-2; D is undetermined. Germline V lookup: CDR1 SGHDT, CDR2 YYEEEE. CDR3 length: 14 amino acids. Deletions cut 0 bases from V and 1 base from J, with 7 bases between. As DNA, the CDR3 is TGTGCCAGCAGCTTGGGGCAGATTAACTATGGCTACACCTTC. The encoded protein is CASSLGQINYGYTF.

This clone was seen a few times. The chain is built from TRBV7-8 and TRBJ1-1, with D maybe TRBD1 (6 bases). This CDR3 has 14 residues. V lost 6 bases to trimming and J lost 6 bases, with 17 bases between them. The germline gives CDR1 SGHVS, CDR2 FQNEAQ. This chain's CDR3 is CASSPLGATAEAFF. CDR3 DNA: TGTGCCAGCAGTCCTCTGGGGGCGACAGCTGAAGCTTTCTTT.

The J gene is TRBJ2-5, the V gene TRBV6-1, with D maybe TRBD1 (6 bases). V was clipped by 4 bases and J by 3 bases, with 18 bases between them. CDR1 MNHNS and CDR2 SASEGT come from the germline V gene. The CDR3 is made up of 16 amino acids. CDR3 residues: CASSAIGDTTEETQYF. The CDR3 DNA sequence: TGTGCCAGCAGTGCAATAGGGGACACAACCGAAGAGACCCAGTACTTC.

DNA for the CDR3: TGTGCCAGCAGTCGAGGACTAGCGGCGTACACAGATACGCAGTATTTT. Translation gives CASSRGLAAYTDTQYF. The V and J genes are TRBV7-9 and TRBJ2-3, with TRBD2 matching 10 bases. This CDR3 is built from 16 residues. Trimming took 6 bases from V and 2 from J; bases not matched to a gene: 8. Per the germline V gene, CDR1 is SEHNR and CDR2 is FQNEAQ (reference sequence).

The V and J genes are TRBV28 and TRBJ2-2; 13 positions agree with TRBD2. Germline lookup yields CDR1 MDHEN and CDR2 SYDVKM. This CDR3 is 16 amino acids long. After removal of 7 bases from V and 6 bases from J, the junction contained 8 bases not matched to a gene. CDR3 region: CASTRTSGGFSGELFF. DNA of the CDR3: TGTGCCAGCACCAGGACTAGCGGGGGTTTTTCCGGGGAGCTGTTTTTT.

The chain employs TRBV2 and TRBJ2-3; tentative D call: TRBD2 (6 bases). The V end lost 9 bases, the J end lost 2 bases, and 15 bases lay between the germline ends. The CDR3 spans 14 residues. Germline assignment: CDR1 SNHLY and CDR2 FYNNEI. The CDR3 bases are TGTGCCAGTTGTGCAGTGGACTACACAGATACGCAGTATTTT. Translation gives CASCAVDYTDTQYF.

The CDR3 nucleotides are TGTGCCAGCAGCAAAGGTCCCGACCTCGGGACTGTATACAATGAGCAGTTCTTC. Amino acid sequence: CASSKGPDLGTVYNEQFF. The V and J genes are TRBV21-1 and TRBJ2-1; the DNA was not used to check the table's D call, TRBD2. TRBV21-1 is assigned pseudogene status. The CDR3 runs 18 residues.

Only one count was recorded for this clone. V gene TRBV5-1 combines with J gene TRBJ1-3; D is uncertain. The CDR3 extends over 14 amino acids. V was cut by 0 bases and J by 0 bases, with 4 bases left in between. Germline V CDR1 and CDR2: SGHRS, YFSETQ. The CDR3 loop reads CASSLDLSGNTIYF. In DNA, the CDR3 is TGCGCCAGCAGCTTGGATCTCTCTGGAAACACCATATATTTT.

The chain employs TRBV7-9 and TRBJ1-1; possibly TRBD1 for D (6 bases). Per germline, CDR1 SEHNR and CDR2 FQNEAQ (reference sequence). The CDR3 runs 13 residues. The ends were cut back, 6 bases at V and 11 bases at J, with 19 bases in the middle. The chain's CDR3 is CASSSGRGHGAFF. The CDR3 coding sequence is TGTGCCAGCAGTTCCGGCAGGGGACATGGGGCTTTCTTT.

The chain couples TRBV15 to TRBJ1-3; 7 nucleotides match TRBD1. The germline V gene has CDR1 LNHNV and CDR2 YYDKDF (reference sequence). Trimming took 4 bases from V and 3 from J; bases not matched to a gene: 6. This CDR3 has 15 residues. The CDR3 coding sequence is TGTGCCACCAGCAAGAAAGGGGGCGGTGGAAACACCATATATTTT. This sequence encodes CATSKKGGGGNTIYF.

The chain has TRBV7-3 and TRBJ2-5, with 7 bases aligning to TRBD2. This CDR3 comprises 15 residues. Germline V gives CDR1 SGHTA, CDR2 FQGTGA. J lost 2 bases, V lost 0 bases, and 3 bases had no gene match. DNA of the CDR3: TGTGCCAGCAGCTTAACGGGGAGGGCACAAGAGACCCAGTACTTC. It codes for CASSLTGRAQETQYF.

The V call is TRBV6-2 or TRBV6-3, the J call TRBJ1-2; D remains unclear. CDR3 size: 13 residues. V was trimmed by 4 bases and J by 8 bases, leaving 14 bases between them. Germline CDR1 reads MNHEY; CDR2 reads SVGEGT. The DNA of the CDR3 is TGTGCCAGCAGTTCCGACCCAATGCGGGGCTACACCTTC. The encoded protein is CASSSDPMRGYTF.

The chain is built from TRBV25-1 and TRBJ1-1, with no clear D. V was clipped by 1 base and J by 1 base, with 10 bases between them. Germline assignment: CDR1 MGHDK and CDR2 SYGVNS. CDR3 length equals 15 residues. The CDR3 here is CASSEFGLQNTEAFF. As DNA, the CDR3 is TGTGCCAGCAGTGAATTTGGGCTCCAGAACACTGAAGCTTTCTTT.

The chain has TRBV4-3 and TRBJ2-7, with 10 bases matching TRBD1. The germline CDR1 and CDR2 sequences are LGHNA and YSLEER. Trimming at V came to 3 bases and at J to 5 bases, leaving 7 bases not matched to a gene. The CDR3 sequence is 15 residues long. The CDR3 region is CASSQAGTGVHEQYF. CDR3 coding DNA: TGCGCCAGCAGCCAGGCCGGGACAGGGGTCCACGAGCAGTACTTC.

The V and J genes are TRBV7-2 and TRBJ2-5; the match to TRBD1 covers 7 bases. The ends lost 5 bases at V and 4 bases at J; junction bases unmatched: 7. This CDR3 is 14 amino acids long. In germline, CDR1 is SGHTA, CDR2 FQGNSA. CDR3 protein: CASSTGQRVETQYF. CDR3 DNA sequence: TGTGCCAGCAGCACGGGACAGCGAGTAGAGACCCAGTACTTC. Looking up the rest from reference TRBV7-2 and TRBJ2-5 gives the full variable domain: GAGVSQSPSNKVTEKGKDVELRCDPISGHTALYWYRQSLGQGLEFLIYFQGNSAPDKSGLPSDRFSAERTGGSVSTLTIQRTQQEDSAVYLCASSTGQRVETQYFGPGTRLLVL.

This clone has at least ten counts. V usage is TRBV6-2 or TRBV6-3 and J usage is TRBJ2-2; a possible D gene is TRBD2 (5 bases). V dropped 6 bases and J dropped 9 bases, with 11 bases sitting between them. From germline, CDR1 is MNHEY and CDR2 SVGEGT. The CDR3 spans 12 residues. The CDR3 DNA reads as TGTGCCAGCAGCCCGGACTCGAGGGAGCTGTTTTTT. Translated, it gives CASSPDSRELFF.

This clone is a singleton in its sample. This sequence joins TRBV9 and TRBJ2-5; maybe TRBD1 (6 bases). V lost 2 bases and J 7 bases, leaving 15 bases between the germline ends. Germline values: CDR1 SGDLS, CDR2 YYNGEE. The CDR3 extends over 14 amino acids. The CDR3 region has the DNA TGTGCCAGCAGCGTTTCCTGGGGGCCGGGGACCCAGTACTTC. Translated: CASSVSWGPGTQYF.